A single sample is the source of the 13 T cell receptor beta chains below, sequenced in a study of CD8 T cells in Susac syndrome (dated by TCRdb to between 2017 and 2020). Libraries came from the immunoSEQ multiplex PCR assay. RNA was extracted with the RNeasy kit and roughly 0.45 to 1 ug was reverse transcribed using random hexamers. TCRdb cleaned the public reads at Q25 with fastp, built clones with MiXCR and kept in-frame beta chains. Every distinct CDR3 protein forms one entry, paired with its most common genes and DNA. The sample table holds a few hundred thousand distinct CDR3 sequences, of which more than 80% were seen once. Together, the top ten hold roughly 0.11% of the sample. What was sequenced was CD8+ T cells from PBMCs. The source is a human donor with multiple sclerosis.

The V gene is TRBV27, the J gene TRBJ2-7, with 8 bases matching TRBD2. The CDR3 spans 14 residues. Germline CDR1 and CDR2: MNHEY and SMNVEV (reference sequence). With V trimmed by 5 bases and J by 5 bases, 8 bases remained unmatched. Here the CDR3 reads CASSSGGRTDEQYF. In DNA form, the CDR3 reads TGTGCCAGCAGTAGCGGGGGACGTACCGACGAGCAGTACTTC.

This clonotype occurred a few times. V and J are TRBV13 and TRBJ2-1; 12 bases are shared with TRBD2. The CDR3 extends over 15 amino acids. V lost 5 bases and J lost 9; bases outside the gene matches: 8. Germline lookup yields CDR1 PRHDT and CDR2 FYEKMQ (reference sequence). Written as DNA, the CDR3 is TGTGCCAGCAGCGGTCTAGCGGGGGGGCCCAGTGAGCAGTTCTTC. Translation: CASSGLAGGPSEQFF.

The rearrangement links TRBV27 to TRBJ2-3; D may correspond to TRBD1 or TRBD2 (5 bases each). From germline, CDR1 is MNHEY and CDR2 SMNVEV (reference sequence). The CDR3 runs to 15 residues. The V end lost 5 bases, the J end lost 5 bases, and 17 bases lay between the germline ends. DNA of the CDR3: TGTGCCAGCAGTCTTACCGGGGTGGGGGAAGATACGCAGTATTTT. Its translation: CASSLTGVGEDTQYF.

V gene TRBV19 combines with J gene TRBJ1-2; 10 positions match TRBD1. The CDR3 loop spans 15 amino acids. Looked up from germline, CDR1 is LNHDA and CDR2 is SQIVND (reference sequence). The V and J ends lost 3 bases and 6 bases, in that order; junction bases with no gene match: 7. CDR3: CASSIGTGELDGYTF. Written as DNA, the CDR3 is TGTGCCAGTAGTATCGGGACAGGGGAATTGGATGGCTACACCTTC.

A note on this clonotype: The CDR3 end shows no conserved phenylalanine or tryptophan, and so a read error is likely. The rearrangement links TRBV12-3 or TRBV12-4 to TRBJ1-1; the D gene is possibly TRBD1 (5 bases). This CDR3 has 12 residues. Trimming took off 5 bases at V and 7 bases at J, with 11 bases between the two ends. The CDR3 protein is CASSLGVNEAFL. The CDR3 DNA reads as TGTGCCAGCAGTCTGGGGGTGAATGAAGCTTTCCTT.

CDR3 sequence reads: CASSQAGAGEAFF. DNA of the CDR3: TGTGCCAGCAGCCAAGCTGGGGCGGGTGAAGCTTTCTTT. The rearrangement uses TRBV14 and TRBJ1-1, with D possibly matching TRBD1 (5 bases). Germline CDR1 reads SGHDN; CDR2 reads FVKESK. This CDR3 has 13 residues. The V end was cut by 1 base, the J end by 7 bases, with 10 bases between.

The chain links TRBV20-1 to TRBJ1-2, with D possibly TRBD1 on 5 matching bases. Trimming left V 4 bases short and J 0 bases short, with 9 bases between. CDR1 is DFQATT, CDR2 SNEGSKA, per germline (reference sequence). This CDR3 is built from 13 residues. CDR3 nucleotide sequence: TGCAGTGCTATGGACACCGCTAACTATGGCTACACCTTC. Its translation: CSAMDTANYGYTF.

The J gene is TRBJ2-2, the V gene TRBV5-1, with D unresolved. Trimming shortened V by 0 bases and J by 1 base, and 10 bases separated the two germline ends. The CDR3 is 16 residues long. The V gene's germline CDR1 is SGHRS and CDR2 YFSETQ. CDR3 DNA: TGCGCCAGCAGCTTGGACATCAGCGTGAACACCGGGGAGCTGTTTTTT. It is translated as CASSLDISVNTGELFF.

The chain carries TRBV6-5 and TRBJ1-1; D is undetermined. The CDR3 consists of 15 residues. Trimming removed 3 bases from V and 3 bases from J, with 14 bases in between. CDR1 and CDR2 from the germline V gene are MNHEY and SVGAGI. In nucleotides, the CDR3 is TGTGCCAGCAGTTATATCTCTCGGGGATACACTGAAGCTTTCTTT. Its translation is CASSYISRGYTEAFF.

This chain connects TRBV27 to TRBJ2-3; maybe TRBD2 (5 bases). Germline V gives CDR1 MNHEY, CDR2 SMNVEV (reference sequence). The CDR3 runs to 15 residues. V shed 5 bases and J shed 2 bases, with 14 bases lying between them. As DNA, the CDR3 is TGTGCCAGCAGTCCCGACGGGGTTGACACAGATACGCAGTATTTT. Its protein is CASSPDGVDTDTQYF.

This clonotype was counted a single time. This chain connects TRBV27 to TRBJ2-7; unclear D gene. The CDR3 covers 14 residues. Germline CDR1 reads MNHEY; CDR2 reads SMNVEV (reference sequence). Trimming removed 6 bases from V and 0 bases from J, with 12 bases in between. The CDR3 loop reads CASSYQPSSYEQYF. The CDR3 DNA reads as TGTGCCAGCAGCTACCAACCGAGCTCCTACGAGCAGTACTTC.

The rearrangement uses TRBV5-4 and TRBJ2-1; TRBD2 matches 14 bases. This CDR3 is 17 amino acids long. Trimming at V came to 1 base and at J to 8 bases, leaving 8 bases not matched to a gene. Germline V CDR1 and CDR2: SGHNT, YYREEE (reference sequence). CDR3 DNA: TGTGCCAGCAGCTTGTTGTCGGGACTAGCGGGAGACGATGAGCAGTTCTTC. Protein sequence: CASSLLSGLAGDDEQFF.

This clonotype was recorded a few times. The V gene is TRBV27, the J gene TRBJ2-2; 8 positions match TRBD2. Germline V gene sequence: CDR1 MNHEY, CDR2 SMNVEV (reference sequence). The CDR3 consists of 15 residues. The junction had 4 bases not matched to a gene; V was cut back by 2 bases and J by 5 bases. CDR3 sequence: CASSLAASGTGELFF. DNA for the CDR3: TGTGCCAGCAGTTTAGCAGCTAGCGGGACCGGGGAGCTGTTTTTT.